Each of the 2 T cell receptor beta chains below was sequenced from the same sample in a study of T cells in Graves' hyperthyroidism and ophthalmopathy (dated by TCRdb to the late 2010s). The library relied on multiplex PCR. The sample was run on an Illumina HiSeq 2000. The TCR beta CDR3 regions were amplified from the RNA transcripts. For the first round of RT-PCR on the TCR CDR3, the HTBI primer set was used together with the Qiagen OneStep RT-PCR kit. TCRdb redid the processing of the public reads, applying fastp at Q25 and MiXCR, and retained in-frame beta chains. Entries are consolidated by CDR3 protein sequence, retaining the most common genes and DNA. The sample table shows around 290,000 distinct CDR3 sequences, and 13% are seen once. Jointly, the top ten make up 7% to 8.5% of the sample. The source material was blood. The receptors stem from a woman aged 30 to 39 with Graves' hyperthyroidism that later progressed to Graves' ophthalmopathy.

This clonotype was seen ten or more times. This rearrangement joins TRBV20-1 to TRBJ1-1, with D unclear. Germline values: CDR1 DFQATT, CDR2 SNEGSKA (reference sequence). V was trimmed by 5 bases and J by 14 bases, leaving 9 bases between them. The CDR3 runs to 8 residues. In DNA, the CDR3 is TGCAGTGCTCGGGCCGGGTTCTTT. Residues: CSARAGFF.

This clonotype was recorded at least ten times. The V and J genes are TRBV28 and TRBJ2-7; 9 nucleotides agree with TRBD1. The CDR3 covers 16 residues. Trimming took 5 bases from V and 4 from J; bases not matched to a gene: 12. Germline V lookup: CDR1 MDHEN, CDR2 SYDVKM. The CDR3 region is CASSRGPSTGGYEQYF. The CDR3 DNA is TGTGCCAGCAGTCGGGGACCCTCGACAGGGGGGTACGAGCAGTACTTC. Full variable domain (remainder filled in from reference TRBV28 and TRBJ2-7): DVKVTQSSRYLVKRTGEKVFLECVQDMDHENMFWYRQDPGLGLRLIYFSYDVKMKEKGDIPEGYSVSREKKERFSLILESASTNQTSMYLCASSRGPSTGGYEQYFGPGTRLTVT.